A single sample gave rise to the 8 T cell receptor beta chains below, sequenced in a study of OX40 agonist ivuxolimab in advanced cancers. Repertoires were generated with immunoSEQ multiplex PCR, while TCRdb's copy carries only in-frame clones and drops some. Of 98,000 or so clones detected, roughly 94% appear once; the ten largest clones hold 0.15% to 0.2%. Sequences were derived from CD4+ or CD8+ T cells sorted from blood, sampled in a trial of the OX40 agonist ivuxolimab. Receptors originate from an adult with an advanced solid tumor such as melanoma, head and neck, liver or kidney cancer.

The chain uses TRBV6-1 and TRBJ2-1, with TRBD2 matching over 7 bases. The CDR3 length is 16 residues. Germline CDR1 MNHNS, CDR2 SASEGT. V lost 1 base and J lost 4; bases outside the gene matches: 7. Written as DNA, the CDR3 is TGTGCCAGCAGTGAAGAGTGGCTAGCGGCTTACAATGAGCAGTTCTTC. It codes for CASSEEWLAAYNEQFF.

V and J are TRBV28 and TRBJ2-3; D remains unclear. Germline CDR1 is MDHEN and CDR2 is SYDVKM. The V end lost 4 bases, the J end lost 2 bases, and 7 bases lay between the germline ends. CDR3 length: 13 amino acids. The DNA of the CDR3 is TGTGCCAGCAGTTCTCGGGCCACAGATACGCAGTATTTT. Protein sequence: CASSSRATDTQYF.

This sequence joins TRBV6-1 and TRBJ1-5; D remains unclear. The CDR3 totals 14 residues. Germline V CDR1 and CDR2: MNHNS, SASEGT. Trimming stripped 6 bases from V and 4 bases from J, with 13 bases between. The CDR3 sequence is CASSRNTGNQPQHF. As DNA, the CDR3 is TGTGCCAGCAGCAGAAATACCGGGAATCAGCCCCAGCATTTT.

The CDR3 loop is CASSPPNGILKGFF. Here the CDR3 DNA reads TGTGCCAGCAGCCCACCGAACGGGATCCTGAAGGGTTTCTTT. V usage is TRBV28 and J usage is TRBJ1-1; no clear D. Deletions cut 6 bases from V and 13 bases from J, with 24 bases between. The CDR3 spans 14 residues. CDR1 is MDHEN and CDR2 is SYDVKM in the germline V gene.

The chain is built from TRBV5-1 and TRBJ2-5; 10 bases are a match to TRBD1. The J segment lost 5 bases and the V segment lost 5 bases, leaving 3 bases of the junction unmatched. The CDR3 sequence is 13 residues long. Germline lookup yields CDR1 SGHRS and CDR2 YFSETQ. This CDR3 is CASRPTGGETQYF. The DNA for the CDR3 is TGCGCCAGCAGACCGACAGGGGGCGAGACCCAGTACTTC.

This chain joins TRBV7-2 and TRBJ2-7; 9 bases line up with TRBD2. Trimming removed 3 bases from V and 1 base from J; junction bases left unmatched: 13. In germline, CDR1 is SGHTA, CDR2 FQGNSA. The CDR3 runs to 18 residues. Here the CDR3 reads CASSFRRVAGEESYEQYF. CDR3 sequence (DNA): TGTGCCAGCAGCTTCCGACGGGTAGCGGGAGAGGAATCCTACGAGCAGTACTTC.

The chain combines TRBV5-6 with TRBJ2-7; D call uncertain. This CDR3 region has 12 residues. The germline V gene encodes CDR1 SGHDT and CDR2 YYEEEE. Trimming shortened V by 5 bases and J by 6 bases, and 12 bases separated the two germline ends. The CDR3 reads CASRFSLGEQYF. The CDR3 region has the DNA TGTGCCAGCAGGTTTAGTTTGGGCGAGCAGTACTTC.

The V call is TRBV7-2, the J call TRBJ2-1; D ambiguous. The CDR3 consists of 15 residues. V lost 5 bases to trimming and J lost 0 bases, with 11 bases between them. Germline values: CDR1 SGHTA, CDR2 FQGNSA. The DNA of the CDR3 is TGTGCCAGCAGCCTGTTGGCGGTCTCCTACAATGAGCAGTTCTTC. Its protein is CASSLLAVSYNEQFF.